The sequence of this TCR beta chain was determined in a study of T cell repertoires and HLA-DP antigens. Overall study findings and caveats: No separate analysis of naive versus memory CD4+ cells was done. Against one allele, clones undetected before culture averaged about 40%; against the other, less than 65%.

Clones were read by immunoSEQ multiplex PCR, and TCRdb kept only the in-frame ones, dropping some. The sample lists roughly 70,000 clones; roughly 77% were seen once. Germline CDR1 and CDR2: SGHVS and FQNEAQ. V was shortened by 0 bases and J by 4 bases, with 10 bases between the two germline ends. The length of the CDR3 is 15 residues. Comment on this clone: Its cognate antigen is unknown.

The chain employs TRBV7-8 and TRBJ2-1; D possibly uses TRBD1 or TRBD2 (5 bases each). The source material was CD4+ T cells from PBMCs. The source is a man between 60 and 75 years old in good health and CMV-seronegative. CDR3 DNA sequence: TGTGCCAGCAGCTTAGCGAGGGGACCTTACAATGAGCAGTTCTTC. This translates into CASSLARGPYNEQFF.